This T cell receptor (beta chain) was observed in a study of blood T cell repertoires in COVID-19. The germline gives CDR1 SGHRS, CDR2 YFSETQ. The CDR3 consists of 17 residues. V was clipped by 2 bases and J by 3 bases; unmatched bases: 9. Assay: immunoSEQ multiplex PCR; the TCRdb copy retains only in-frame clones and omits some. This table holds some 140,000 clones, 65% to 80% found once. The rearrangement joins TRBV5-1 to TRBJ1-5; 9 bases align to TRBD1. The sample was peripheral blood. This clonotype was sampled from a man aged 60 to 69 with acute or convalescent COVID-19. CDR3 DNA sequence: TGCGCCAGCAGCTTACCGTGGAGGACAGGGGACAATCAGCCCCAGCATTTT. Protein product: CASSLPWRTGDNQPQHF. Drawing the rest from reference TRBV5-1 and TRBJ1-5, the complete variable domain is KAGVTQTPRYLIKTRGQQVTLSCSPISGHRSVSWYQQTPGQGLQFLFEYFSETQRNKGNFPGRFSGRQFSNSRSEMNVSTLELGDSALYLCASSLPWRTGDNQPQHFGDGTRLSIL.